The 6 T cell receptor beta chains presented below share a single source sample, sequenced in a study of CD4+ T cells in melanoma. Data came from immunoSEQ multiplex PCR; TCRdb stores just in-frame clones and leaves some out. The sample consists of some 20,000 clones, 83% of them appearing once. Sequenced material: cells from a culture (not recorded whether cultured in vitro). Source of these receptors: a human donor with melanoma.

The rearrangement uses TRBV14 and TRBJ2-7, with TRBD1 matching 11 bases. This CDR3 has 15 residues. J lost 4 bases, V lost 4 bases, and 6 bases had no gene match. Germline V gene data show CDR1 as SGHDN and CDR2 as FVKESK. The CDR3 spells CASSRGTGGNYEQYF. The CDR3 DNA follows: TGTGCCAGCAGCCGCGGGACAGGGGGTAATTACGAGCAGTACTTC.

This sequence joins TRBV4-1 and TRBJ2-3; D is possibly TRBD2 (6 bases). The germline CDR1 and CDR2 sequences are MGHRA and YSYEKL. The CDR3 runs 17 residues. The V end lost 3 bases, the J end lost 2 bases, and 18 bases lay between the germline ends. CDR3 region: CASSHPPLARDTDTQYF. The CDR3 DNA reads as TGCGCCAGCAGCCATCCCCCGCTAGCGCGAGACACAGATACGCAGTATTTT.

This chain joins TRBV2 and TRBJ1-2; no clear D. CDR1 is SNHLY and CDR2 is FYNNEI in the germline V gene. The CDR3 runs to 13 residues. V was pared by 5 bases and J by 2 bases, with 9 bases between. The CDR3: CASSIGPNYGYTF. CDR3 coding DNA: TGTGCCAGCAGTATCGGCCCGAACTATGGCTACACCTTC.

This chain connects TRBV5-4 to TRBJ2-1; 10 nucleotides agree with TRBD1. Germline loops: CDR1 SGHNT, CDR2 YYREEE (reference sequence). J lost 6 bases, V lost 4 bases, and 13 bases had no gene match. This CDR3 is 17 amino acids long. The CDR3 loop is CASSPWTGGVILNEQFF. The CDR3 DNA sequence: TGTGCCAGCAGCCCCTGGACAGGGGGAGTTATCCTCAATGAGCAGTTCTTC.

Here the CDR3 DNA reads TGTGCCAGCAGTGACAGGTTCTCTGGCTACACCTTC. It yields the protein CASSDRFSGYTF. The V call is TRBV6-1, the J call TRBJ1-2; unclear D gene. The CDR3 totals 12 residues. Trimming cost V 3 bases and J 7 bases, with 9 bases left between them. Per germline, CDR1 MNHNS and CDR2 SASEGT.

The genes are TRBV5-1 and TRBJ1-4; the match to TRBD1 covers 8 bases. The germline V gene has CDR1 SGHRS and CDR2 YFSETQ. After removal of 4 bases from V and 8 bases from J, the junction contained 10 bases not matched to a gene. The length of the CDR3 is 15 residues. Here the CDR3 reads CASSRGQGGGEKLFF. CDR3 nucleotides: TGCGCCAGCAGCAGAGGACAGGGCGGCGGCGAAAAACTGTTTTTT. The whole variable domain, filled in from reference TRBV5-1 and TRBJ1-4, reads KAGVTQTPRYLIKTRGQQVTLSCSPISGHRSVSWYQQTPGQGLQFLFEYFSETQRNKGNFPGRFSGRQFSNSRSEMNVSTLELGDSALYLCASSRGQGGGEKLFFGSGTQLSVL.